The source of this TCR beta chain is a study of Tregs in tolerant kidney transplant recipients. Profiling relied on immunoSEQ multiplex PCR, and the TCRdb table lists in-frame clones only, not all of them. The profile shows around 86,000 clones, over 75% of them singletons. Recipients received nonmyeloablative bone marrow transplants from related graft donors, with transient mixed chimerism. In regard to this clone: Its antigen is unknown.

Study-wide results and caveats: The small number of patients limits these findings pending further validation.

The sequence was collected from a human patient who received a combined kidney and bone marrow transplant. Some T cells may be provided by the graft donor. The sample consisted of CD4+ T cells from blood (PBMCs), taken 24 months after the transplant.

CDR3 coding DNA: TGTGCCAGCAGCCCCCTTTTCTTATCCAATGAGCAGTTCTTC. Protein sequence: CASSPLFLSNEQFF. V usage is TRBV7-6 and J usage is TRBJ2-1; D remains unclear. V dropped 5 bases and J dropped 6 bases, with 14 bases sitting between them. The germline V gene encodes CDR1 SGHVS and CDR2 FNYEAQ. This CDR3 is built from 14 residues. Looking up the rest from reference TRBV7-6 and TRBJ2-1 gives the full variable domain: GAGVSQSPRYKVTKRGQDVALRCDPISGHVSLYWYRQALGQGPEFLTYFNYEAQQDKSGLPNDRFSAERPEGSISTLTIQRTEQRDSAMYRCASSPLFLSNEQFFGPGTRLTVL.